Detailed here is one T cell receptor beta chain. Its antigen is still unknown. Per-base quality was not reported, and no clone a single base away is much larger than it. The protocol used for the library was the immunoSEQ multiplex PCR assay. Turning to the authors' computational methods: A statistical classification framework was built for diagnosing cytomegalovirus status from the catalog of TCR beta chain sequences. Not all clones reach the TCRdb copy of this immuneACCESS table, which keeps in-frame sequences only. Checked studies attribute under half of the gap to unresolved V genes and leave the rest unexplained. The V and J calls and clone size come from that table; D and trimming were worked out from the DNA. For this sample there are 210,000 or so clones; 85% to 90% appear just once. The top ten clones comprise around 3% of the sample. This sample stems from a study of cytomegalovirus exposure and HLA in healthy donors listed by TCRdb under 2017. At the level of the whole study: According to a later analysis, the 120 or so validation repertoires were produced on the same platform as the roughly 720 repertoires of the first cohort. The aim of the study was to test whether cataloging public T cell receptors could identify signatures of past pathogen exposure. A separate validation cohort of about 110 different subjects was used in addition to the approximately 640-subject first cohort. High-throughput TCR immunosequencing, statistical association of individual TCRs with disease status, and machine learning were combined to predict cytomegalovirus infection status.

Overall study results and their limits: While some public TCRs were present in many individuals, most TCR sequences turned up only very rarely across donors. According to the authors, the approach could potentially be generalized to other disease states and immunological phenotypes. The classifier was reported to diagnose cytomegalovirus status with high specificity and sensitivity in both the original cohort and the validation cohort. A later analysis lacked HLA typing for the validation cohort, so it scored co-occurrence in that cohort across all 110 or so repertoires. The study listed 150 to 200 TCR beta chains as associated with cytomegalovirus. Of the cluster scores, 90% to 95% were above 0 in a later analysis, which found that TCRs clustered in the first cohort also tended to co-occur in the 95 to 150 validation repertoires. Three of the identified cytomegalovirus-associated TCR beta chains were confirmed in vitro to be specific for cytomegalovirus antigens.

The donors were included in the validation cohort of roughly 120 subjects, a group kept apart from the roughly 670-subject first cohort. The sample taken for sequencing was PBMCs. This clonotype was obtained from a woman aged 18-29 years in good health and CMV-seronegative.

The sequenced DNA is TGTGCCAGCAGTTCCGGACTAGCGGGATTCTACGAGCAGTACTTC. Its translation reads: CASSSGLAGFYEQYF. The chain links TRBV5-6 with TRBJ2-7; a stretch of 12 junction bases matches TRBD2. Clipping removes 5 bases from V and 3 bases from J, with 6 as the unmatched junction base count. Reading the germline V gene gives CDR1 SGHDT and CDR2 YYEEEE. The CDR3, from cysteine to phenylalanine, totals 15 residues. CDR3 DNA is the only sequence kept; it has 45 bases, read in frame from the first base. Supplemented by the reference TRBV5-6 and TRBJ2-7 proteins around the CDR3, the complete variable domain is DAGVTQSPTHLIKTRGQQVTLRCSPKSGHDTVSWYQQALGQGPQFIFQYYEEEERQRGNFPDRFSGHQFPNYSSELNVNALLLGDSALYLCASSSGLAGFYEQYFGPGTRLTVT.